One and the same sample provided the 16 T cell receptor beta chains below, sequenced in a study of siplizumab effects on memory and regulatory T cells. Produced via immunoSEQ multiplex PCR; TCRdb's table is partial and in-frame only. The top ten clones hold around 1.3% of a sample with 90,000 to 130,000 clones, over 85% of them seen once. The source material was CD4+ T cells sorted from blood. Receptors were obtained from a human donor in good health.

This chain connects TRBV11-3 to TRBJ2-1; no definite D call. Trimming removed 6 bases from V and 5 bases from J, with 8 bases in between. Per the germline V gene, CDR1 is SGHNT and CDR2 is YENEEA. The CDR3 has 12 residues. This chain's CDR3 is CASSGDHNEQFF. CDR3 nucleotides: TGTGCCAGCAGTGGAGACCACAATGAGCAGTTCTTC.

The chain carries TRBV7-9 and TRBJ1-6; perhaps TRBD1 as D (5 bases). V was cut by 6 bases and J by 6 bases, with 12 bases left in between. Per the germline V gene, CDR1 is SEHNR and CDR2 is FQNEAQ (reference sequence). The CDR3 has 14 amino acids. CDR3 bases: TGTGCCAGCAGGGCGGGACTGGGTAATTCACCCCTCCACTTT. It specifies CASRAGLGNSPLHF. Variable domain in full (rest from reference TRBV7-9 and TRBJ1-6): DTGVSQNPRHKITKRGQNVTFRCDPISEHNRLYWYRQTLGQGPEFLTYFQNEAQLEKSRLLSDRFSAERPKGSFSTLEIQRTEQGDSAMYLCASRAGLGNSPLHFGNGTRLTVT.

In its sample, this clone was seen a few times. V and J are TRBV2 and TRBJ1-5; no definite D call. The ends were cut back, 7 bases at V and 7 bases at J, with 14 bases in the middle. The CDR3 is 13 residues long. Looked up from germline, CDR1 is SNHLY and CDR2 is FYNNEI. CDR3 sequence: CASTAGQRQPQHF. The CDR3 coding sequence is TGTGCCAGCACGGCAGGTCAACGGCAGCCCCAGCATTTT.

CDR3 residues: CASRWTIGSGYTF. The CDR3 DNA reads as TGTGCCAGCCGATGGACTATCGGGAGCGGCTACACCTTC. The V gene is TRBV2, the J gene TRBJ1-2; D gene unclear. Germline CDR1 is SNHLY and CDR2 is FYNNEI. The ends were cut back, 8 bases at V and 8 bases at J, with 18 bases in the middle. The CDR3 length is 13 residues.

The chain joins TRBV30 to TRBJ1-6, with D unclear. The CDR3 is 12 amino acids. Germline V lookup: CDR1 GTSNPN, CDR2 SVGIG (reference sequence). Between the trimmed V and J ends, which lost 3 bases and 6 bases, there was a span of 6 bases. DNA for the CDR3: TGTGCCTGGAGGGCAACTAATTCACCCCTCCACTTT. Translated: CAWRATNSPLHF.

The CDR3 DNA is TGTGCCAGCAGTAACAGGGATGGCTACACCTTC. Translated: CASSNRDGYTF. The chain is built from TRBV6-5 and TRBJ1-2; D is perhaps TRBD1 (6 bases). With 5 bases removed from V and 6 bases from J, the gap between germline ends came to 7 bases. CDR1 MNHEY and CDR2 SVGAGI come from the germline V gene. The CDR3 covers 11 residues.

The V call is TRBV29-1, the J call TRBJ2-2; 9 bases map to TRBD2. Losses at the gene ends were 6 bases for V and 6 bases for J; bases not matched to a gene: 5. The CDR3 has 13 residues. Germline assignment: CDR1 SQVTM and CDR2 ANQGSEA. In nucleotides, the CDR3 is TGCAGCGTGCGGGGGGGGTGGCCCGGGGAGCTGTTTTTT. It codes for CSVRGGWPGELFF.

The CDR3 region is CSVLTLISNTEAFF. CDR3 DNA: TGCAGCGTTCTGACATTAATATCTAACACTGAAGCTTTCTTT. The V call is TRBV29-1, the J call TRBJ1-1; no definite D call. V dropped 5 bases and J dropped 2 bases, with 15 bases sitting between them. The CDR3 is made up of 14 amino acids. The germline V gene has CDR1 SQVTM and CDR2 ANQGSEA.

The sample holds one count of this clone. The chain has TRBV6-1 and TRBJ2-7; D is uncertain. The CDR3 totals 14 residues. The V gene's germline CDR1 is MNHNS and CDR2 SASEGT. Trimming pared 7 bases from V and 2 bases from J, leaving 15 bases between. The CDR3 coding sequence is TGTGCCAGCACCATAACGGGTCAGACCTACGAGCAGTACTTC. Protein sequence: CASTITGQTYEQYF.

The V gene is TRBV5-1, the J gene TRBJ1-1; no definite D call. The CDR3 is 13 residues long. V lost 6 bases to trimming and J lost 1 base, with 10 bases between them. Germline loops: CDR1 SGHRS, CDR2 YFSETQ. The CDR3 coding sequence is TGCGCCAGCACAATCCGGCCGAACACTGAAGCTTTCTTT. Amino acids: CASTIRPNTEAFF.

This clone was detected a few times. The rearrangement uses TRBV11-2 and TRBJ1-6; the D is unclear. The V and J ends lost 0 bases and 11 bases respectively, with 5 bases between them. The V gene's germline CDR1 is SGHAT and CDR2 FQNNGV. The CDR3 is made up of 12 amino acids. This CDR3 reads CASSLERAPLHF. The CDR3 nucleotides read TGTGCCAGCAGCTTAGAAAGAGCACCCCTCCACTTT.

The chain uses TRBV6-1 and TRBJ2-4, with D uncertain. V was shortened by 3 bases and J by 0 bases, with 6 bases between the two germline ends. Germline CDR1 is MNHNS and CDR2 is SASEGT. This CDR3 has 14 residues. The CDR3 coding sequence is TGTGCCAGCAGTGATACAGCAGCCAAAAACATTCAGTACTTC. This encodes CASSDTAAKNIQYF.

The J gene is TRBJ1-5, the V gene TRBV6-5, with D unresolved. CDR3 length equals 14 residues. V lost 10 bases, J lost 2 bases, and 15 bases lay in between. Germline V gene lookup returns CDR1 MNHEY and CDR2 SVGAGI. As DNA, the CDR3 is TGTGCCACGTTGCCCCCCGGGGGCAATCAGCCCCAGCATTTT. Translating it yields CATLPPGGNQPQHF.

The V gene is TRBV5-4, the J gene TRBJ1-2; the D is unclear. Looked up from germline, CDR1 is SGHNT and CDR2 is YYREEE (reference sequence). The CDR3 runs to 13 residues. V was shortened by 1 base and J by 4 bases, with 8 bases between the two germline ends. CDR3 nucleotide sequence: TGTGCCAGCAGCTTGACAGACCGCTATGGCTACACCTTC. This encodes CASSLTDRYGYTF.

This chain uses TRBV6-1 with TRBJ2-1; 8 nucleotides line up with TRBD2. J gave up 8 bases and V 6 bases, and 6 bases lay outside the gene matches. Germline V gives CDR1 MNHNS, CDR2 SASEGT. The CDR3 runs 13 residues. The CDR3 sequence: CASRPGGRDEQFF. CDR3 nucleotides: TGTGCCAGCAGGCCGGGGGGGCGGGATGAGCAGTTCTTC.

The chain recombines TRBV5-4 with TRBJ2-7, with D possibly TRBD2 on 7 matching bases. Germline lookup yields CDR1 SGHNT and CDR2 YYREEE (reference sequence). V lost 5 bases to trimming and J lost 11 bases, with 35 bases between them. The CDR3 has 18 amino acids. CDR3 nucleotide sequence: TGTGCCAGCAGTCAGACTAGGGGGGGCGGGGGCCCTAATACGAGGGAGTACTTC. Protein sequence: CASSQTRGGGGPNTREYF.